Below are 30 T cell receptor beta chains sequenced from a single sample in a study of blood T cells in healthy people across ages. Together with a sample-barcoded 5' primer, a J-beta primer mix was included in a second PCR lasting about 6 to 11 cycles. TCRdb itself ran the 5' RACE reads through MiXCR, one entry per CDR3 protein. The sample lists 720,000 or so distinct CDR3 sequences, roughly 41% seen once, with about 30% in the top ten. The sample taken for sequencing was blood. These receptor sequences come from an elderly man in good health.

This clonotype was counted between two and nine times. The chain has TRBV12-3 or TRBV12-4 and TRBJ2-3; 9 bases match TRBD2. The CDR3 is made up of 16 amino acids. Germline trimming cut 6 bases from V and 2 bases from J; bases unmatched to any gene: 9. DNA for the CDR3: TGTGCCAGCAGCCCATCAAGCGGGAGGAACACAGATACGCAGTATTTT. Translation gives CASSPSSGRNTDTQYF.

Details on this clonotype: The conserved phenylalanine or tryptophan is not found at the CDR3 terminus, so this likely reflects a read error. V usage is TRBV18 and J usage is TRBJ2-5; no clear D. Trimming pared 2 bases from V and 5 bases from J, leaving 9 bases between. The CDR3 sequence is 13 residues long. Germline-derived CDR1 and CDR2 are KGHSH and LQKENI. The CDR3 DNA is TGTGCCAGCTCACCAAGGGTCGGGGAGACCCAGTACTTA. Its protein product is CASSPRVGETQYL.

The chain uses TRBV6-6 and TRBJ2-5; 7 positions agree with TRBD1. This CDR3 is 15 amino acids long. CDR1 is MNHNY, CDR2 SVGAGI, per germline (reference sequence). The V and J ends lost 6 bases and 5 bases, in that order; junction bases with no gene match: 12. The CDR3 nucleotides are TGTGCCAGCAGCCCCGACAGGGCCAGCCAGGAGACCCAGTACTTC. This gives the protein CASSPDRASQETQYF.

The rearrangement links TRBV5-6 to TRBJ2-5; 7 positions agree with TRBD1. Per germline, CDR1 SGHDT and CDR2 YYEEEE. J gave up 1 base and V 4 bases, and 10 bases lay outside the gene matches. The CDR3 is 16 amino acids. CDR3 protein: CASSPAGTVAQETQYF. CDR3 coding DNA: TGTGCCAGCAGCCCGGCCGGGACAGTCGCCCAAGAGACCCAGTACTTC.

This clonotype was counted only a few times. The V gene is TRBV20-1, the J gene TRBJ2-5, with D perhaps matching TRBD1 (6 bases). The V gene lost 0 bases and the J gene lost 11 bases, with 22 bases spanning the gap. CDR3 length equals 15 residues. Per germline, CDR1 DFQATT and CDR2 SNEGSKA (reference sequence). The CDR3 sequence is CSARDRLAVSGEQYF. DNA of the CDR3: TGCAGTGCTAGAGATAGGCTAGCCGTATCAGGGGAGCAGTACTTC.

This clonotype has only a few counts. DNA for the CDR3: TGCAGCGGCCGTGCGGATCATACCGTAGGCACTGAAGCTTTCTTT. Residues: CSGRADHTVGTEAFF. The chain uses TRBV29-1 and TRBJ1-1; D is ambiguous. Germline-derived CDR1 and CDR2 are SQVTM and ANQGSEA. V was clipped by 7 bases and J by 4 bases, with 22 bases between them. This CDR3 has 15 amino acids. Complete variable domain (other parts from reference TRBV29-1 and TRBJ1-1): SAVISQKPSRDICQRGTSLTIQCQVDSQVTMMFWYRQQPGQSLTLIATANQGSEATYESGFVIDKFPISRPNLTFSTLTVSNMSPEDSSIYLCSGRADHTVGTEAFFGQGTRLTVV.

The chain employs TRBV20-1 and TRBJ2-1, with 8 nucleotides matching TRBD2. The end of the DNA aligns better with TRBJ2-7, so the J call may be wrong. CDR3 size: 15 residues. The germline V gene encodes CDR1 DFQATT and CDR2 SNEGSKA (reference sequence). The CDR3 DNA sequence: TGCAGTGCTAGAGATTTGGCTAGCGGGTACAATGAGCAGTACTTC. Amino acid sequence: CSARDLASGYNEQYF.

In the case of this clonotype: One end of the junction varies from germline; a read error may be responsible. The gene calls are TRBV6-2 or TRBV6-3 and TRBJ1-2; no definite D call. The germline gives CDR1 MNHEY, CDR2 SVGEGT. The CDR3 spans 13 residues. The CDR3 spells CASSYPANYGYTF. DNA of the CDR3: TGTGCTAGCAGTTATCCAGCTAACTATGGCTACACCTTC.

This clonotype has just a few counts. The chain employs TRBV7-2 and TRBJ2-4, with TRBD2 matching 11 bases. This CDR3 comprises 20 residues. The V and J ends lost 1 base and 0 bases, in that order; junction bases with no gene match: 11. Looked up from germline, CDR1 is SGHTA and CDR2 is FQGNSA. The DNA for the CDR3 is TGTGCCAGCAGCTTAGGGGCTAGCGGGAGGACCAGGGTAGCCAAAAACATTCAGTACTTC. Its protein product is CASSLGASGRTRVAKNIQYF.

The CDR3 protein is CASSLAYTAGGSTDTQYF. CDR3 DNA: TGCGCCAGCAGCTTGGCGTATACAGCGGGAGGCAGCACAGATACGCAGTATTTT. The rearrangement links TRBV5-1 to TRBJ2-3; 9 bases are shared with TRBD2. V shed 0 bases and J 0 bases; nucleotides not matched to a gene: 8. Germline CDR1 and CDR2: SGHRS and YFSETQ. This CDR3 spans 18 amino acids. The complete variable domain, with remaining parts taken from reference TRBV5-1 and TRBJ2-3, reads KAGVTQTPRYLIKTRGQQVTLSCSPISGHRSVSWYQQTPGQGLQFLFEYFSETQRNKGNFPGRFSGRQFSNSRSEMNVSTLELGDSALYLCASSLAYTAGGSTDTQYFGPGTRLTVL.

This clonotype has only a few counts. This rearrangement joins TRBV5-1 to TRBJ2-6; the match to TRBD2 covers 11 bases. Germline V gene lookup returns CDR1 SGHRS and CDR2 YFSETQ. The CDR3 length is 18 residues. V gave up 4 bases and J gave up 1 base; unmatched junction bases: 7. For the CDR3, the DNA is TGCGCCAGCAGCCCTGGACTAGCGGGCGGATCTGGGGCCAACGTCCTGACTTTC. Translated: CASSPGLAGGSGANVLTF.

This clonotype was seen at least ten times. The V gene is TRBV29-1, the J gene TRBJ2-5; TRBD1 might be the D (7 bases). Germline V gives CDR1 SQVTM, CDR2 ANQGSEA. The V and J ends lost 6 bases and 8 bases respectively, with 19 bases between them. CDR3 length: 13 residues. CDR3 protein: CSVSPRDSRTQYF. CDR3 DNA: TGCAGCGTGAGCCCGCGGGACAGCCGTACCCAGTACTTC. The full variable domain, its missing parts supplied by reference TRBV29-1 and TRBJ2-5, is SAVISQKPSRDICQRGTSLTIQCQVDSQVTMMFWYRQQPGQSLTLIATANQGSEATYESGFVIDKFPISRPNLTFSTLTVSNMSPEDSSIYLCSVSPRDSRTQYFGPGTRLLVL.

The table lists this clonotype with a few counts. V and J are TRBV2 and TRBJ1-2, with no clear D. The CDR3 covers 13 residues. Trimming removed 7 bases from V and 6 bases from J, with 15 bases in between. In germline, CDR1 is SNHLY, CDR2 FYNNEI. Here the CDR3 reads CASNRLGPHGYTF. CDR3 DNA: TGTGCCAGCAACCGACTAGGTCCTCATGGCTACACCTTC.

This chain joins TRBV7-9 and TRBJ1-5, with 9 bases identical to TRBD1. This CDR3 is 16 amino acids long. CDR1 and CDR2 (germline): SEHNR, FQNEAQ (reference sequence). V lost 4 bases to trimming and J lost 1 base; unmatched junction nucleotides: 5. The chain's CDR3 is CASSSSGQGSNQPQHF. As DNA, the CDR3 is TGTGCCAGCAGCTCCTCGGGACAGGGAAGCAATCAGCCCCAGCATTTT.

CDR3 loop: CASSALGEVKETQYF. The CDR3 bases are TGTGCCAGCAGCGCACTAGGGGAGGTGAAAGAGACCCAGTACTTC. The V gene is TRBV27, the J gene TRBJ2-5; D might be TRBD2 (6 bases). Germline V gene lookup returns CDR1 MNHEY and CDR2 SMNVEV (reference sequence). This CDR3 is 15 amino acids long. Deletions cut 6 bases from V and 3 bases from J, with 17 bases between.

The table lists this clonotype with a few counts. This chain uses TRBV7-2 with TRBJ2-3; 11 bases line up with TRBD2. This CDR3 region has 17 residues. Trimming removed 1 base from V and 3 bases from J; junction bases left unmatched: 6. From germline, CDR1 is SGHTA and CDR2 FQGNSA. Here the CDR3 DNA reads TGTGCCAGCAGCTTAGAGGGACTAGCGGCCAAGACAGATACGCAGTATTTT. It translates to CASSLEGLAAKTDTQYF.

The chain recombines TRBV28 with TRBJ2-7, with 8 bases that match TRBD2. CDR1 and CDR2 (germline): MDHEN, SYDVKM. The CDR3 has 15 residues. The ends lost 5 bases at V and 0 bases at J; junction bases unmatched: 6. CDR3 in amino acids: CASSPSGGASYEQYF. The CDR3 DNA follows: TGTGCCAGCAGTCCCAGCGGGGGCGCCTCCTACGAGCAGTACTTC.

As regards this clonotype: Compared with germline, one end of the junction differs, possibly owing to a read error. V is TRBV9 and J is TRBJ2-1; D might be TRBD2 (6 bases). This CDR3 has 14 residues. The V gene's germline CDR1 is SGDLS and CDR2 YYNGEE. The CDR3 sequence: CGSSVEPGGSEQFF. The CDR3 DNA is TGTGGCAGCAGCGTAGAGCCTGGGGGGTCTGAGCAGTTCTTC.

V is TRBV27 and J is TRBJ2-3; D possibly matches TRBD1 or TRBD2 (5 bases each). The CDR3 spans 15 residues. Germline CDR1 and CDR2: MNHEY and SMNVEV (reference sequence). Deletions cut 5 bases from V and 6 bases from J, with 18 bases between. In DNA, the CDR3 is TGTGCCAGCAGTACCCAGGGTTCGGGCGGGGATACGCAGTATTTT. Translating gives CASSTQGSGGDTQYF.

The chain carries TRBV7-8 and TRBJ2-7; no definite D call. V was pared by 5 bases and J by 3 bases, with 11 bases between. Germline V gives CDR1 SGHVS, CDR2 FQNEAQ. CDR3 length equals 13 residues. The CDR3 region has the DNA TGTGCCAGCAGCGTAATGGCGATCTACGAGCAGTACTTC. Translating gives CASSVMAIYEQYF.

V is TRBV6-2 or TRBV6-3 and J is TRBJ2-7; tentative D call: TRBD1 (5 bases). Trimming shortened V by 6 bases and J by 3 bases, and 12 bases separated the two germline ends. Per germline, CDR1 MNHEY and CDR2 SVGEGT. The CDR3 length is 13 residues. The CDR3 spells CASRKGQNYEQYF. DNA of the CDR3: TGTGCCAGCAGAAAGGGGCAGAACTACGAGCAGTACTTC.

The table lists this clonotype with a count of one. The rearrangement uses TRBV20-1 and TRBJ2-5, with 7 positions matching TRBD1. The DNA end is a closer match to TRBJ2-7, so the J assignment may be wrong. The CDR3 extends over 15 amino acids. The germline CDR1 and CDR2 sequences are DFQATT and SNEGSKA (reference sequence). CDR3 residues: CSALDSGTDVYEQYF. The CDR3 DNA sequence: TGCAGTGCCCTTGACTCCGGGACAGACGTTTACGAGCAGTACTTC.

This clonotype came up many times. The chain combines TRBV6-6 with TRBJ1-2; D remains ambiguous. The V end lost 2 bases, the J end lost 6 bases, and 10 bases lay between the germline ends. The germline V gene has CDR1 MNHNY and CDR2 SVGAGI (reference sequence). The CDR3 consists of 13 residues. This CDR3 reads CASSYEGIDGYTF. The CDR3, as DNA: TGTGCCAGCAGTTACGAGGGAATCGATGGCTACACCTTC.

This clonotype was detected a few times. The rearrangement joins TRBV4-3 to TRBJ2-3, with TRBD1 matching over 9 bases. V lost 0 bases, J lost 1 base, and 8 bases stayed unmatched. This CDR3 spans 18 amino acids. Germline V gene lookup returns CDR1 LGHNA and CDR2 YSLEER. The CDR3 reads CASSQDLMGQGRTDTQYF. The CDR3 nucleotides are TGCGCCAGCAGCCAAGATCTAATGGGACAGGGTCGCACAGATACGCAGTATTTT.

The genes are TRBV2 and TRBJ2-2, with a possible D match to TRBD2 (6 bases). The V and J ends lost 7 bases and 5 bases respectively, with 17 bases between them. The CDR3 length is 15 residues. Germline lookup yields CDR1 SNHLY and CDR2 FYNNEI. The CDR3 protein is CASIGTHGGTGELFF. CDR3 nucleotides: TGTGCCAGCATTGGGACCCATGGAGGGACCGGGGAGCTGTTTTTT.

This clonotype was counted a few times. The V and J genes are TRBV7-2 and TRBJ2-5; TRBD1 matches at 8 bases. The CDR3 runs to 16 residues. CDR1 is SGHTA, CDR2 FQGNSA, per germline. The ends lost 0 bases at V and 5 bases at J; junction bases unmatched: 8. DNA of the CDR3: TGTGCCAGCAGCTTAGCGCATAAGAACAGGGGGGAGACCCAGTACTTC. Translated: CASSLAHKNRGETQYF.

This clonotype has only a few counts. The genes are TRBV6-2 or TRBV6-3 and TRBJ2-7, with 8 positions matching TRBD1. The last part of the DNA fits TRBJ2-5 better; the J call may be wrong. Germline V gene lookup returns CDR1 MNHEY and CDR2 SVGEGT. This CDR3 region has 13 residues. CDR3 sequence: CASKPGGRETQYF. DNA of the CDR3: TGTGCCAGCAAACCAGGGGGCAGAGAGACCCAGTACTTC.

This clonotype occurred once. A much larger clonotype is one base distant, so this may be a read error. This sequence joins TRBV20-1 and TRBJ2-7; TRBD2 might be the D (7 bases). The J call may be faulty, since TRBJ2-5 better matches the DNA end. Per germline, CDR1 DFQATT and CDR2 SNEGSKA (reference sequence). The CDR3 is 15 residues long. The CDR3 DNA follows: TGCAGTGCTCGACGACCTCGGGGGGCCGGGGAGACCCAGTACTTC. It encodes CSARRPRGAGETQYF.

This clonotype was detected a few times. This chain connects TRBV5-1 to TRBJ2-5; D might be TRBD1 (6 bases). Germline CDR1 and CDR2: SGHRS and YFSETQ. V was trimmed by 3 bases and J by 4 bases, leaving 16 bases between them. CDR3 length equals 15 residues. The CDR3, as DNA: TGCGCCAGCAGCTCACGGGACAAGGGGTCAGAGACCCAGTACTTC. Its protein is CASSSRDKGSETQYF.

This CDR3 reads CSGKRAERLNEQFF. In DNA, the CDR3 is TGCAGCGGGAAGCGGGCGGAGCGTCTCAATGAGCAGTTCTTC. The genes are TRBV29-1 and TRBJ2-1; TRBD2 is a possible D gene (6 bases). The CDR3 extends over 14 amino acids. The germline gives CDR1 SQVTM, CDR2 ANQGSEA. V was trimmed by 7 bases and J by 6 bases, leaving 19 bases between them.